A selection of T cell receptor beta chains follows, all from one sample in a study of shared clonotypes between healthy human individuals. TCRdb keeps only in-frame clones here, not all; method: immunoSEQ multiplex PCR. Of hundreds of thousands of clones listed, about 96% are singletons. Specimen: naive CD4+ T cells sorted from blood. The receptor set was obtained from a woman in her twenties or thirties in good health. CDR3s include the opening cysteine and the closing phenylalanine or tryptophan. The D gene is left open where the match is weak. Size values are once, few and many counts, or a class for expanded clones, and some rows have none.

TRBD1	TRBV7-9	TRBJ2-7	NA	TGTGCCAGCAGCCCAGGAGGGACAGGTCGAGCCGAGCAGTACTTC	CASSPGGTGRAEQYF
NA	TRBV4-1	TRBJ2-7	NA	TGCGCCAGCAGCCCCGACAGGCCCTACGAGCAGTACTTC	CASSPDRPYEQYF
NA	TRBV10-2	TRBJ2-2	once	TGCGCCAGCATCTCGGGCCAGAACACCGGGGAGCTGTTTTTT	CASISGQNTGELFF
NA	TRBV11-2	TRBJ1-2	NA	TGTGCCAGCAGCCCCATCAAGACAAAAACAGATAACTATGGCTACACCTTC	CASSPIKTKTDNYGYTF
NA	TRBV6-1	TRBJ2-1	NA	TGTGCCAGCAGTGTCCTCGGCCCGACGTTCTTC	CASSVLGPTFF
NA	TRBV27	TRBJ1-2	NA	TGTGCCAGCAGGGGTCATTTAGGGGCCGACTATGGCTACACCTTC	CASRGHLGADYGYTF
NA	TRBV6-1	TRBJ1-1	NA	TGTGCCAGCAGTGACGTCTTAGGGGAAACTGAAGCTTTCTTT	CASSDVLGETEAFF
NA	TRBV7-2	TRBJ2-3	NA	TGTGCCAGCAGCTTAGCGCGGGGGACAGTTAGCACAGATACGCAGTATTTT	CASSLARGTVSTDTQYF
NA	TRBV6-6	TRBJ1-5	NA	TGTGCCAGCAGTGTAACCCACCTCAATCAGCCCCAGCATTTT	CASSVTHLNQPQHF
NA	TRBV19	TRBJ1-2	NA	TGTGCCAGTAGTATAGATCCGGCGTATGGCTACACCTTC	CASSIDPAYGYTF
NA	TRBV19	TRBJ2-1	NA	TGTGCCAGTAGTCGAGGACCCGACTCCTACAATGAGCAGTTCTTC	CASSRGPDSYNEQFF
NA	TRBV19	TRBJ1-5	NA	TGTGCCAGTAGGGAGGGTTTGCGCGGGCAGCCCCAGCATTTT	CASREGLRGQPQHF
NA	TRBV5-1	TRBJ1-2	NA	TGCGCCAGCAGCTTTGGGTCACCGGCGAGCTACACCTTC	CASSFGSPASYTF
NA	TRBV5-1	TRBJ2-7	NA	TGCGCCAGCAGCTTCTTCCCCGCGCGTGAGCAGTACTTC	CASSFFPAREQYF
TRBD1	TRBV27	TRBJ1-5	NA	TGTGCCAGCAGACAACAGGGGACGCGGGGGCCCCAGCATTTT	CASRQQGTRGPQHF
NA	TRBV29-1	TRBJ1-2	once	TGCAGCCGTATACAGGGAATCGGGGATGGCTACACCTTC	CSRIQGIGDGYTF
NA	TRBV28	TRBJ2-1	NA	TGTGCCAGCAGTGCAACCGGGCCCTCCGATGAGCAGTTCTTC	CASSATGPSDEQFF
NA	TRBV7-3	TRBJ2-6	NA	TGTGCCAGCAGCCCGTTTCGGGCCCAATCCTCTGGGGCCAACGTCCTGACTTTC	CASSPFRAQSSGANVLTF
TRBD1	TRBV6-5	TRBJ2-3	NA	TGTGCCAGCAGCAACTTAGACAGGGGCACAGATACGCAGTATTTT	CASSNLDRGTDTQYF
NA	TRBV27	TRBJ1-1	NA	TGTGCCAGCAGTTTGCCTTCGGTTATTTGGAACACTGAAGCTTTCTTT	CASSLPSVIWNTEAFF
NA	TRBV7-9	TRBJ1-1	few	TGTGCCAGCAGCTCCGTATCAGGGCTAGAAGCTTTCTTT	CASSSVSGLEAFF
NA	TRBV19	TRBJ1-4	NA	TGTGCCAGTGTCCGCGGCGGGGGCCATCCTAATGAAAAACTGTTTTTT	CASVRGGGHPNEKLFF
NA	TRBV18	TRBJ1-3	NA	TGTGCCAGCTCACTTTCCGCAGGGAGAAACACCATATATTTT	CASSLSAGRNTIYF
NA	TRBV28	TRBJ2-3	NA	TGTGCCAGCAGACATTATGCCAGGATACCTAGCACAGATACGCAGTATTTT	CASRHYARIPSTDTQYF
NA	TRBV18	TRBJ2-7	NA	TGTGCCAGCTCCCCTACAGGGTACTCCTACGAGCAGTACTTC	CASSPTGYSYEQYF
NA	TRBV4-1	TRBJ1-5	once	TGCGCCAGCAGCCAAGATCTCCAGGGGCTTCGCCCCCAGCATTTT	CASSQDLQGLRPQHF
TRBD1	TRBV19	TRBJ2-7	NA	TGTGCCAGTAGCGCCGGGACAGGGATATTCTACGAGCAGTACTTC	CASSAGTGIFYEQYF
NA	TRBV5-1	TRBJ2-1	NA	TGCGCCAGCAGCCCTACAGAGAACAATGAGCAGTTCTTC	CASSPTENNEQFF
TRBD1	TRBV27	TRBJ1-1	NA	TGTGCCAGCAGTCCCCAACGACAGGGGTCTCCCCAAGCTTTCTTT	CASSPQRQGSPQAFF
NA	TRBV7-2	TRBJ1-1	NA	TGTGCCAGCAGCTCGACAGGTGAGAACACTGAAGCTTTCTTT	CASSSTGENTEAFF
TRBD2	TRBV7-9	TRBJ2-1	NA	TGTGCCAGCAGCCTACTAGCGGGAGTGGGAAATGAGCAGTTCTTC	CASSLLAGVGNEQFF
NA	TRBV29-1	TRBJ2-3	NA	TGCAGCGTCGCAACTAGCATACGCCTCGCAGATACGCAGTATTTT	CSVATSIRLADTQYF
NA	TRBV28	TRBJ2-1	NA	TGTGCCAGCAGGATTACGACAGCCTACAATGAGCAGTTCTTC	CASRITTAYNEQFF
TRBD2	TRBV27	TRBJ2-1	NA	TGTGCCAGCAGTCAGCTCCAGCGGCGGGGGACGGGTGAGCAGTTCTTC	CASSQLQRRGTGEQFF
TRBD2	TRBV5-1	TRBJ2-2	NA	TGCGCCAGCAGCTTGTTATCTAGCGGGAGCATCGGGGAGCTGTTTTTT	CASSLLSSGSIGELFF
NA	TRBV28	TRBJ2-3	NA	TGTGCCAGCAGTTACCCCACGCCCGGGGCAGATACGCAGTATTTT	CASSYPTPGADTQYF
NA	TRBV10-3	TRBJ1-1	NA	TGTGCCATCAGTGGCGGTCAGGACACTGAAGCTTTCTTT	CAISGGQDTEAFF
TRBD1	TRBV4-2	TRBJ2-2	NA	TGTGCCAGCAGCCAACGGGACAGGGGGCCGACCGGGGAGCTGTTTTTT	CASSQRDRGPTGELFF
NA	TRBV19	TRBJ2-1	NA	TGTGCCAGTAGTTCCTACAACTACAATGAGCAGTTCTTC	CASSSYNYNEQFF
NA	TRBV6-5	TRBJ1-1	NA	TGTGCCAGCAGTTACTCCGACAGTCTCGGAGCTTTCTTT	CASSYSDSLGAFF
TRBD1	TRBV28	TRBJ1-2	NA	TGTGCCAGCAGTTCCAGGGGGCGCTCCTATGGCTACACCTTC	CASSSRGRSYGYTF
NA	TRBV29-1	TRBJ1-1	NA	TGCAGTATCTCCGCCAGGGTCGGCACTGAAGCTTTCTTT	CSISARVGTEAFF
NA	TRBV2	TRBJ1-2	NA	TGTGCCAGCAGGGGCTGGGGTGGCTACACCTTC	CASRGWGGYTF
NA	TRBV2	TRBJ1-4	NA	TGTGCCAGCAGTGAAAACAGGGTGGGGGAAAAACTGTTTTTT	CASSENRVGEKLFF
NA	TRBV27	TRBJ2-7	NA	TGTGCCAGCAGTCCCCTAGGGGGGAGCTACGAGCAGTACTTC	CASSPLGGSYEQYF
TRBD1	TRBV10-3	TRBJ1-4	NA	TGTGCCATCAGTGGCCGGGACAGAGGCGTAAAACTGTTTTTT	CAISGRDRGVKLFF
NA	TRBV5-1	TRBJ1-4	NA	TGCGCCAGCAGATTAGACAGGAGGAATGAAAAACTGTTTTTT	CASRLDRRNEKLFF
TRBD1	TRBV15	TRBJ1-1	NA	TGTGCCACCAGCATAGACAGGGCAAGAGGGACTGAAGCTTTCTTT	CATSIDRARGTEAFF
NA	TRBV13	TRBJ2-2	NA	TGTGCCAGCAGCTTCGGGGCCCCCGTCGGGGAGCTGTTTTTT	CASSFGAPVGELFF
NA	TRBV14	TRBJ2-5	NA	TGTGCCAGCAGCCATCAACCCCGAGGACTGAGGGAGACCCAGTACTTC	CASSHQPRGLRETQYF
TRBD2	TRBV5-8	TRBJ2-1	NA	TGTGCCAGCAGCCCGGGGGGACTAGCGGGAAGGGAGTTCTTC	CASSPGGLAGREFF
NA	TRBV19	TRBJ2-7	NA	TGTGCCGGGGGGCGGGAATCCCCCCATTACGAGCAGTACTTC	CAGGRESPHYEQYF
TRBD1	TRBV18	TRBJ2-3	NA	TGTGCCAGCTCACCACCGGGGACAGGGGGACCCACAGATACGCAGTATTTT	CASSPPGTGGPTDTQYF
TRBD2	TRBV2	TRBJ2-1	NA	TGTGCCAGCAGTGCGAGTAGCGGGAGAGGTGATTACAATGAGCAGTTCTTC	CASSASSGRGDYNEQFF
TRBD2	TRBV19	TRBJ2-1	NA	TGTGCCAGTAGAGCTACTAGCGGGAGGAAAAATGAGCAGTTCTTC	CASRATSGRKNEQFF
NA	TRBV4-2	TRBJ2-4	NA	TGTGCCAGCAGCCAACCAGGGTTTGGAAACATTCAGTACTTC	CASSQPGFGNIQYF
TRBD1	TRBV5-1	TRBJ1-1	NA	TGCGCCAGCAGCACGGGACAGAGCACTGAAGCTTTCTTT	CASSTGQSTEAFF
NA	TRBV27	TRBJ2-6	NA	TGTGCCAGCAGTCCTTATCGTGGCTCTGGGGCCAACGTCCTGACTTTC	CASSPYRGSGANVLTF